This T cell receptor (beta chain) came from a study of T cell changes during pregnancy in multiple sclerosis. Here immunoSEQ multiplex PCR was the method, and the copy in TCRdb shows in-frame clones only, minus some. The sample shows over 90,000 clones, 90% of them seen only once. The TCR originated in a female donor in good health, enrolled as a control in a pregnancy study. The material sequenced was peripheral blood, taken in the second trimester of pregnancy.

The CDR3 DNA reads TGTGCCAGCAGCGTGACAGGGAACAATGAGCAGTTCTTC. Its protein product is CASSVTGNNEQFF. The rearrangement uses TRBV5-6 and TRBJ2-1; the match to TRBD1 covers 7 bases. Germline CDR1 reads SGHDT; CDR2 reads YYEEEE. CDR3 length: 13 residues. The J segment lost 5 bases and the V segment lost 4 bases, leaving 3 bases of the junction unmatched.